The clone carrying this T cell receptor beta chain was observed many times. No antigen is known for it. This specimen comes from a study of early T cells in non-severe SARS-CoV-2 infection. Study results and limitations: Clonotype matching in VDJdb favored anti-spike CD8 responses and did not capture private and CD4 specificities.

Via MiXCR, TCRdb re-called the 5' RACE reads, giving one row per CDR3 protein. Among around 25,000 distinct CDR3 sequences listed, 3.5% to 5.5% were seen once. V dropped 0 bases and J dropped 9 bases, with 10 bases sitting between them. Germline CDR1 reads SGHRS; CDR2 reads YFSETQ. CDR3 length: 13 residues. This receptor was taken from an adult who was a healthcare worker with PCR-confirmed SARS-CoV-2 infection or an uninfected control (not recorded which). This rearrangement joins TRBV5-1 to TRBJ2-1, with D maybe TRBD2 (6 bases). Source material: whole blood. The CDR3 loop reads CASSLELGGEQFF. CDR3 in DNA: TGCGCCAGCAGCTTGGAATTGGGAGGTGAGCAGTTCTTC.